This TCR beta chain is drawn from a study of follicular helper T cells after annual influenza vaccination. Study overall: Some donors were sampled over the 2013-2014, 2014-2015 and 2015-2016 vaccinations. Study outcomes and limitations: ICOS+CD38+ cTfh clonality tracked population frequency, and its change tracked circulating plasmablast change. Successive annual vaccinations recalled a recurrent oligoclonal ICOS+CD38+ cTfh response with influenza-specific clonotypes.

V lost 5 bases and J lost 4, with 19 bases in between. The germline gives CDR1 SQVTM, CDR2 ANQGSEA. This CDR3 contains 15 residues. To note about this clone: The antigen is undetermined.

Method: immunoSEQ multiplex PCR; TCRdb's copy keeps in-frame clones and lacks some. In the table there are about 15,000 clones, 70% to 85% of which are singletons. Sample time point: 2014-2015 season, 7 days after vaccination. Each time point used about 40 to 100 mL of blood. This chain joins TRBV29-1 and TRBJ2-3; no firm D call. The receptor's source is an adult who received the influenza vaccine. The sequencing here drew on CXCR5+ CD38- circulating T follicular helper cells from blood, taken 7 days after influenza vaccination. Subset denoted: circulating Tfh, non-naive CD4+CXCR5+PD-1+ (ICOS+CD38+ or ICOS-CD38-). CDR3 sequence (DNA): TGCAGCGTTTCCCCCGCGTCCGGAGTCGCAGATACGCAGTATTTT. Translating gives CSVSPASGVADTQYF.